This entry lists 15 T cell receptor beta chains sequenced from one sample in a study of blood T cells in healthy people across ages. Through a sample-barcoded 5' primer and a J-beta primer mix, a second PCR was run for 7 to 11 cycles. From the 5' RACE reads, TCRdb called clonotypes with MiXCR, one entry per CDR3 protein. The sample contains roughly 2 million distinct CDR3 sequences, approximately 50% of which appear only once. The sequencing sample was made of blood. These receptors were obtained from a woman in her thirties or forties in good health.

This clonotype was observed a handful of times. The J gene is TRBJ1-2, the V gene TRBV7-2; TRBD1 matches at 7 bases. From germline, CDR1 is SGHTA and CDR2 FQGNSA. V shed 5 bases, J shed 6 bases, and the junction held 9 bases outside the gene matches. This CDR3 has 14 amino acids. The CDR3 sequence: CASSQDRPSDGYTF. DNA for the CDR3: TGTGCCAGCAGCCAGGACAGGCCCTCGGATGGCTACACCTTC.

This clonotype was detected only once. The rearrangement uses TRBV28 and TRBJ2-5, with 9 bases fitting TRBD2. The CDR3 runs to 16 residues. CDR1 is MDHEN, CDR2 SYDVKM, per germline. V lost 6 bases to trimming and J lost 3 bases; unmatched junction nucleotides: 11. Written as DNA, the CDR3 is TGTGCCAGCAGCTCAGGGGGGACTAGCTTGAAAGAGACCCAGTACTTC. It is translated as CASSSGGTSLKETQYF.

This chain joins TRBV6-2 or TRBV6-3 and TRBJ2-7; D ambiguous. The CDR3 sequence is 11 residues long. Trimming shortened V by 7 bases and J by 3 bases, and 7 bases separated the two germline ends. Germline assignment: CDR1 MNHEY and CDR2 SVGEGT. CDR3 loop: CASTMNYEQYF. The CDR3 DNA reads as TGTGCCAGCACTATGAACTACGAGCAGTACTTC.

This chain uses TRBV12-3 or TRBV12-4 with TRBJ2-5; D may be TRBD1 (5 bases). The V and J ends lost 5 bases and 11 bases respectively, with 18 bases between them. CDR3 length: 13 amino acids. The DNA of the CDR3 is TGTGCCAGCAGTAAAATACAGGAGAGTGAGCAGTACTTC. Protein: CASSKIQESEQYF.

This clonotype has ten or more counts. The rearrangement uses TRBV6-1 and TRBJ2-1; 8 nucleotides line up with TRBD1. Per the germline V gene, CDR1 is MNHNS and CDR2 is SASEGT. The CDR3 is 15 residues long. With V trimmed by 0 bases and J by 10 bases, 8 bases remained unmatched. For the CDR3, the DNA is TGTGCCAGCAGTGAAGCGCGAGCAGGGGGCAGGGAGCAGTTCTTC. The encoded protein is CASSEARAGGREQFF.

This rearrangement joins TRBV7-3 to TRBJ2-1, with TRBD2 matching 12 bases. With V trimmed by 1 base and J by 0 bases, 4 bases remained unmatched. Germline-derived CDR1 and CDR2 are SGHTA and FQGTGA. The CDR3 consists of 18 residues. The DNA for the CDR3 is TGTGCCAGCAGCTTAAGGTCTAGCGGGGGGGTCTCCTACAATGAGCAGTTCTTC. Its translation: CASSLRSSGGVSYNEQFF.

The gene calls are TRBV18 and TRBJ2-1; tentative D call: TRBD1 (5 bases). The CDR3 is made up of 16 amino acids. Trimming stripped 0 bases from V and 6 bases from J, with 15 bases between. Germline values: CDR1 KGHSH, CDR2 LQKENI. CDR3 coding DNA: TGTGCCAGCTCACCACCGCAGGGAAGGAACGGCAATGAGCAGTTCTTC. Translating gives CASSPPQGRNGNEQFF.

The chain couples TRBV27 to TRBJ2-3; D gene unclear. Per the germline V gene, CDR1 is MNHEY and CDR2 is SMNVEV (reference sequence). Trimming left V 6 bases short and J 6 bases short, with 13 bases between. The CDR3 sequence is 13 residues long. CDR3 in amino acids: CASRPLGQDTQYF. CDR3 coding DNA: TGTGCCAGCAGACCCCTAGGTCAGGATACGCAGTATTTT.

This chain links TRBV24-1 with TRBJ1-2; 9 bases are shared with TRBD1. The V and J ends lost 4 bases and 2 bases, in that order; junction bases with no gene match: 4. Germline assignment: CDR1 KGHDR and CDR2 SFDVKD. This CDR3 has 15 amino acids. CDR3 residues: CATSETGGKNYGYTF. CDR3 sequence (DNA): TGTGCCACCAGTGAGACAGGGGGGAAAAACTATGGCTACACCTTC.

Only a few counts were recorded for this clonotype. This chain uses TRBV15 with TRBJ2-7; 7 bases are shared with TRBD1. V was pared by 4 bases and J by 7 bases, with 4 bases of the junction left unmatched. Germline V gene data show CDR1 as LNHNV and CDR2 as YYDKDF (reference sequence). The CDR3 contains 12 residues. The CDR3 DNA is TGTGCCACCAGCAAAAACAGGGGAGAGCAGTACTTC. Translation: CATSKNRGEQYF.

This clonotype has more than one count but fewer than ten. CDR3 DNA sequence: TGCAGCGTTGTAACCAGGGGTAATGAGCAGTTCTTC. Amino acid sequence: CSVVTRGNEQFF. The chain is built from TRBV29-1 and TRBJ2-1; D perhaps matches TRBD1 (6 bases). V was clipped by 4 bases and J by 7 bases, with 11 bases between them. The CDR3 consists of 12 residues. Germline V lookup: CDR1 SQVTM, CDR2 ANQGSEA.

The chain employs TRBV2 and TRBJ2-7; 7 positions agree with TRBD2. V shed 6 bases and J 0 bases; nucleotides not matched to a gene: 8. This CDR3 contains 15 residues. Germline lookup yields CDR1 SNHLY and CDR2 FYNNEI. CDR3 sequence: CASSRLAPSSYEQYF. In DNA form, the CDR3 reads TGTGCCAGCAGCCGACTAGCTCCAAGCTCCTACGAGCAGTACTTC.

The chain carries TRBV10-3 and TRBJ2-4, with 10 bases lining up with TRBD2. Germline-derived CDR1 and CDR2 are ENHRY and SYGVKD. V was pared by 5 bases and J by 3 bases, with 4 bases of the junction left unmatched. The CDR3 length is 15 residues. The CDR3 reads CAISPSGGDKNIQYF. The CDR3 DNA follows: TGTGCCATCAGTCCTAGCGGGGGTGACAAAAACATTCAGTACTTC.

The rearrangement uses TRBV10-3 and TRBJ2-7, with 7 bases matching TRBD1. There are 14 residues in the CDR3. The germline CDR1 and CDR2 sequences are ENHRY and SYGVKD. Unmatched junction bases numbered 5, after V lost 6 bases and J lost 0 bases. The chain's CDR3 is CAISGQVSSYEQYF. In nucleotides, the CDR3 is TGTGCCATCAGCGGACAGGTTAGCTCCTACGAGCAGTACTTC.

The rearrangement links TRBV29-1 to TRBJ2-3, with D possibly being TRBD2 (5 bases). Trimming removed 6 bases from V and 2 bases from J, with 18 bases in between. The V gene's germline CDR1 is SQVTM and CDR2 ANQGSEA. The CDR3 is 15 amino acids. The CDR3 protein is CSVIVAREHTDTQYF. The CDR3 DNA follows: TGCAGCGTAATAGTGGCACGGGAACACACAGATACGCAGTATTTT.